This entry is about one T cell receptor beta chain. The data were taken from a study of technical replicates of blood from several donors. CDR3 length: 13 residues. Per the germline V gene, CDR1 is SGHDT and CDR2 is YYEEEE. V lost 4 bases, J lost 4 bases, and 12 bases lay in between. Profiled with immunoSEQ multiplex PCR; TCRdb holds only in-frame clones, not every one. Of about 62,000 clones in the sample, roughly 98% were seen once. The source of this sequence is a human donor in good health. Sequencing was done on a sample of T cells isolated from PBMCs. The V gene is TRBV5-6, the J gene TRBJ2-7; a weak D match, TRBD1 (6 bases). DNA for the CDR3: TGTGCCAGCAGCGGGGACAAGCCTTACGAGCAGTACTTC. It is translated as CASSGDKPYEQYF. The variable domain in full, completed from reference TRBV5-6 and TRBJ2-7, reads DAGVTQSPTHLIKTRGQQVTLRCSPKSGHDTVSWYQQALGQGPQFIFQYYEEEERQRGNFPDRFSGHQFPNYSSELNVNALLLGDSALYLCASSGDKPYEQYFGPGTRLTVT.